This T cell receptor beta chain was observed in a study of CD8+ T cells in alopecia areata. For the study at large: Disease severity was quantified as SALT score of affected scalp area. Whole-study results and caveats: The study found higher clonality in lesional than normal scalp, especially in alopecia totalis/universalis.

Treatment noted: oral pan-JAK inhibitor, 5-10 mg twice daily. Alopecia areata patients provided lesional scalp punch biopsies and peripheral blood, both collected for the study. PBMCs served as the source from which CD4+ and CD8+ T cells were sorted. Extraction and reverse transcription of RNA yielded cDNA as the sequencing template. Only in-frame clones appear in the TCRdb table, and some are missing; sequencing was by immunoSEQ multiplex PCR. Altogether some 220,000 clones are present, under 75% being singletons, with the ten largest covering roughly 1.4%. There are 16 residues in the CDR3. The germline CDR1 and CDR2 sequences are SNHLY and FYNNEI. V lost 3 bases and J lost 6; bases outside the gene matches: 7. With respect to this clone: The antigen is undetermined.

The TCR was taken from a human donor with alopecia areata. Sequencing was performed on CD4+ T cells sorted from blood, taken at week 4, from a patient treated with tofacitinib. The J gene is TRBJ1-6, the V gene TRBV2, with 8 bases that match TRBD1. The CDR3 protein is CASSDDRGRGNSPLHF. Written as DNA, the CDR3 is TGTGCCAGCAGTGACGACAGGGGTAGGGGTAATTCACCCCTCCACTTT.